This T cell receptor beta chain was sequenced for a study of spatial heterogeneity in lung cancer (dated by TCRdb to between 2017 and 2020). For context, the study as a whole: More beta-chain than alpha-chain transcripts were consistently detected, likely reflecting higher beta-chain transcript abundance. In tumor regions, TCR transcript counts showed a strong correlation with a T cell transcriptional module score from matched bulk RNA-seq. In the raw uncorrected reads, each unique combination of TCR and UMI appeared more than ten times on average. In non-small cell lung cancer, the study quantitatively compared TCR alpha and beta repertoires across several tumor regions, matched nontumor lung, and blood. Nonsynonymous mutation counts, determined by whole-exome sequencing of tumor tissue, were related to features of the TCR repertoire. Both alpha and beta chains were TCR-sequenced in samples taken at surgery, namely 220 tumor regions, around 64 matched nontumor lung samples and 50 to 60 PBMC samples.

Broader findings and caveats from the paper: Additional single-cell paired TCR alpha and beta sequencing was considered necessary to confirm, at a functional level, the hypothesis that regional TCRs recognize regional mutations. The tumor nonsynonymous mutation count correlated with the number of expanded intratumoral alpha and beta TCRs. Estimated TCR-seq coverage of tumor T cells was only roughly 7% for alpha chains and about 14% for beta chains. Counts of ubiquitous and regional expanded TCRs correlated with counts of ubiquitous and regional nonsynonymous mutations, respectively.

The time point label corresponds to: sample taken at primary tumor resection. Samples were obtained from 72 patients with early-stage, untreated non-small cell lung cancer from the lung TRACERx cohort. Without any cell sorting, TCR sequencing was performed on whole RNA extracted either from tumor and nontumor lung tissue or from cryopreserved PBMC samples. Patients were selected for TCR sequencing only if sufficient RNA was available from at least two tumor regions. Tumor and adjacent nontumor lung specimens were reviewed by a lung pathologist before selection. Comments on this clonotype: Its antigen is unknown. No base quality values were provided; no much bigger clone lies one nucleotide off.

From the cysteine through the phenylalanine, the CDR3 covers 13 amino acids. Solely the CDR3 DNA is kept, with 39 bases framed from the first base. Taken from the germline V gene, the CDR1 and CDR2 loops are MDHEN and SYDVKM. Clipping removes 6 bases from V and 2 bases from J, with 4 as the unmatched junction base count. Library creation used 5' RACE. This sample was sequenced with a NextSeq 500. In the TCR library protocol, a unique molecular identifier was attached to each TCR cDNA molecule so that PCR and sequencing errors could be corrected. The original methods were these. TCR identification, UMI-based error correction and CDR3 extraction were all carried out with Decombinator tools. Expanded TCRs were defined as those above a frequency of 2 per 1,000, corresponding to the top 1% of the tumor frequency distribution. Expanded tumor TCRs were classed as regional if statistically deemed absent (corrected P<0.05) from at least one tumor region, otherwise ubiquitous. Renyi diversity was computed with the R vegan package after each repertoire had been subsampled 100 times to 5,000 TCRs. To build CDR3 similarity networks, amino acid triplet string-kernel similarity was used, and CDR3s were connected when their pairwise similarity was above 0.82. The public reads were quality trimmed at Q25 with fastp and then assembled into clones with MiXCR by TCRdb, keeping productive beta chains. Each CDR3 protein gets just one entry, which takes the most common genes and DNA from the rows behind it. TCRdb's processing, not the authors', yielded these V and J calls. This sample comprises approximately 3,100 distinct CDR3 sequences, 8% to 10% of them detected only once. The leading ten clones occupy 30% to 45% of the sample.

This TCR was recovered from a male donor with early-stage non-small cell lung cancer. The sample in question was lung tumor tissue, obtained at surgery. The rearranged chain carries TRBV28 and TRBJ2-7; TRBD1 matches 7 bases in the middle. The CDR3 region reads CASSRDSPYEQYF. DNA sequence: TGTGCCAGCAGCCGGGACAGTCCCTACGAGCAGTACTTC. With the rest looked up from the reference TRBV28 and TRBJ2-7 genes rather than sequenced, the full variable domain is DVKVTQSSRYLVKRTGEKVFLECVQDMDHENMFWYRQDPGLGLRLIYFSYDVKMKEKGDIPEGYSVSREKKERFSLILESASTNQTSMYLCASSRDSPYEQYFGPGTRLTVT.